Each of the 21 T cell receptor beta chains below was sequenced from the same sample in a study of shared clonotypes between healthy human individuals. The repertoire was sequenced with immunoSEQ multiplex PCR; TCRdb's copy has only in-frame clones and lacks some. The table records roughly 680,000 clones, about two thirds of them present only once. Sequenced input: memory CD4+ T cells sorted from blood. Specified subset: CD45RA-negative fraction. The receptors derive from a woman under 40 in good health.

The chain employs TRBV28 and TRBJ2-1; 10 bases line up with TRBD2. In germline, CDR1 is MDHEN, CDR2 SYDVKM. Trimming cost V 5 bases and J 4 bases; bases outside gene matches: 11. This CDR3 is 17 amino acids long. In DNA form, the CDR3 reads TGTGCCAGCAGTCCTGTTTCCGGACTAGCGGAATACAATGAGCAGTTCTTC. Encoded protein: CASSPVSGLAEYNEQFF.

In its sample, this clone was seen many times. The rearrangement uses TRBV7-2 and TRBJ2-1, with D hard to call. V was clipped by 5 bases and J by 3 bases, with 2 bases between them. Germline V CDR1 and CDR2: SGHTA, FQGNSA. The CDR3 runs 11 residues. CDR3 sequence: CASSNYNEQFF. For the CDR3, the DNA is TGTGCCAGCAGCAACTACAATGAGCAGTTCTTC.

This chain joins TRBV18 and TRBJ2-1; 12 nucleotides match TRBD1. Germline CDR1 and CDR2: KGHSH and LQKENI. The CDR3 extends over 16 amino acids. Trimming cost V 5 bases and J 0 bases; bases outside gene matches: 2. CDR3 sequence reads: CASSGDRGHSYNEQFF. In nucleotides, the CDR3 is TGTGCCAGCTCAGGGGACAGGGGGCACTCCTACAATGAGCAGTTCTTC.

The genes are TRBV28 and TRBJ2-2; 12 nucleotides agree with TRBD2. This CDR3 has 17 residues. Germline assignment: CDR1 MDHEN and CDR2 SYDVKM. V lost 6 bases, J lost 4 bases, and 9 bases stayed unmatched. CDR3 sequence (DNA): TGTGCCAGCAGGCGACTAGCGGGAGCTTCTGGCACCGGGGAGCTGTTTTTT. As protein: CASRRLAGASGTGELFF.

The chain uses TRBV5-1 and TRBJ2-1; TRBD2 might be the D (5 bases). Trimming took off 0 bases at V and 5 bases at J, with 18 bases between the two ends. The CDR3 sequence is 17 residues long. Per the germline V gene, CDR1 is SGHRS and CDR2 is YFSETQ. The chain's CDR3 is CASSLGEWPGNHNEQFF. In DNA, the CDR3 is TGCGCCAGCAGCTTGGGTGAATGGCCCGGGAATCACAATGAGCAGTTCTTC.

The rearrangement joins TRBV19 to TRBJ2-1, with D hard to call. The CDR3 totals 17 residues. V lost 3 bases to trimming and J lost 0 bases, with 15 bases between them. CDR1 is LNHDA and CDR2 is SQIVND in the germline V gene (reference sequence). The CDR3 loop reads CASSIGKPLSSYNEQFF. Here the CDR3 DNA reads TGTGCCAGTAGTATTGGGAAGCCTTTGAGCTCCTACAATGAGCAGTTCTTC.

V is TRBV11-3 and J is TRBJ2-1; 7 nucleotides line up with TRBD1. Looked up from germline, CDR1 is SGHNT and CDR2 is YENEEA. This CDR3 is 15 amino acids long. V was pared by 4 bases and J by 4 bases, with 7 bases of the junction left unmatched. CDR3 in amino acids: CASSSTGNEYNEQFF. The CDR3 DNA is TGTGCCAGCAGCTCGACAGGGAATGAGTACAATGAGCAGTTCTTC. The variable domain in full, completed from reference TRBV11-3 and TRBJ2-1, reads EAGVVQSPRYKIIEKKQPVAFWCNPISGHNTLYWYLQNLGQGPELLIRYENEEAVDDSQLPKDRFSAERLKGVDSTLKIQPAELGDSAVYLCASSSTGNEYNEQFFGPGTRLTVL.

This clone showed up many times. This chain joins TRBV2 and TRBJ1-5, with D unclear. V lost 4 bases and J lost 5, with 12 bases in between. Germline CDR1 reads SNHLY; CDR2 reads FYNNEI. This CDR3 has 14 amino acids. The CDR3 loop is CASSAEVRYQPQHF. CDR3 in DNA: TGTGCCAGCAGTGCGGAGGTCCGATATCAGCCCCAGCATTTT.

J is TRBJ1-1 and V is TRBV10-2; weak D call: TRBD1 (5 bases). The germline CDR1 and CDR2 sequences are WSHSY and SAAADI. The length of the CDR3 is 14 residues. The ends were cut back, 7 bases at V and 0 bases at J, with 12 bases in the middle. In DNA form, the CDR3 reads TGCGCCAGCATGACAGCAAGCCTGAACACTGAAGCTTTCTTT. Encoded protein: CASMTASLNTEAFF.

Note on this clone: Distinct nucleotide sequences in the sample also encode this CDR3. The chain combines TRBV28 with TRBJ1-5, with a possible D match to TRBD1 (6 bases). The V gene's germline CDR1 is MDHEN and CDR2 SYDVKM. Trimming removed 5 bases at V and 6 bases at J, with 11 bases between. CDR3 length equals 13 residues. In nucleotides, the CDR3 is TGTGCCAGCAGTCTAACAGGGACTCAGCCCCAGCATTTT. Its translation: CASSLTGTQPQHF.

This sequence joins TRBV4-2 and TRBJ2-5, with 8 bases lining up with TRBD2. J lost 4 bases, V lost 0 bases, and 7 bases had no gene match. The germline CDR1 and CDR2 sequences are LGHNA and YNFKEQ. The CDR3 is made up of 16 amino acids. The DNA of the CDR3 is TGTGCCAGCAGCCAAGATACGGCGGGAGGAGGAGAGACCCAGTACTTC. Encoded protein: CASSQDTAGGGETQYF.

The count of this clone is one. This chain connects TRBV28 to TRBJ1-3, with D possibly being TRBD1 (6 bases). The germline gives CDR1 MDHEN, CDR2 SYDVKM. CDR3 length equals 16 residues. V lost 4 bases and J lost 3, with 16 bases in between. CDR3 sequence reads: CASSSGGRLVGNTIYF. The CDR3 DNA reads TGTGCCAGCAGTTCTGGGGGCCGGTTAGTTGGAAACACCATATATTTT.

This clone was observed a single time. The V call is TRBV6-6, the J call TRBJ2-1, with D possibly matching TRBD2 (6 bases). Trimming removed 5 bases at V and 2 bases at J, with 10 bases between. This CDR3 contains 14 residues. Germline V gene sequence: CDR1 MNHNY, CDR2 SVGAGI (reference sequence). CDR3 loop: CASSETSAYNEQFF. The CDR3 DNA is TGTGCCAGCAGTGAGACTAGTGCCTACAATGAGCAGTTCTTC.

The chain has TRBV7-2 and TRBJ2-7; no clear D gene. Germline CDR1 reads SGHTA; CDR2 reads FQGNSA. Deletions cut 5 bases from V and 6 bases from J, with 11 bases between. This CDR3 comprises 12 residues. The CDR3 is CASSREVGEQYF. In nucleotides, the CDR3 is TGTGCCAGCAGCCGAGAGGTGGGCGAGCAGTACTTC.

V is TRBV7-9 and J is TRBJ2-3, with TRBD1 identical over 7 bases. This CDR3 is built from 13 residues. J was trimmed by 5 bases and V by 3 bases; bases with no gene match: 2. Germline CDR1 is SEHNR and CDR2 is FQNEAQ (reference sequence). CDR3 bases: TGTGCCAGCAGCTTTTCAGGGGGAGATACGCAGTATTTT. Protein: CASSFSGGDTQYF.

Comment on this clone: A read error may produce the germline difference seen at one junction end. This chain joins TRBV7-9 and TRBJ2-7; 8 bases line up with TRBD2. The CDR3 totals 14 residues. Germline-derived CDR1 and CDR2 are SEHNR and FQNEAQ (reference sequence). This chain's CDR3 is CASSQAGATYEQYF. CDR3 DNA sequence: TGCGCCAGCAGCCAAGCGGGAGCGACCTACGAGCAGTACTTC.

The chain has TRBV18 and TRBJ2-5; D might be TRBD1 (5 bases). Germline V lookup: CDR1 KGHSH, CDR2 LQKENI. The CDR3 extends over 15 amino acids. V shed 0 bases and J shed 1 base, with 9 bases lying between them. The CDR3 region is CASSPPSRAQETQYF. The CDR3 DNA reads as TGTGCCAGCTCACCACCAAGCAGGGCCCAAGAGACCCAGTACTTC. The entire variable domain, with the rest obtained from reference TRBV18 and TRBJ2-5, is as follows: NAGVMQNPRHLVRRRGQEARLRCSPMKGHSHVYWYRQLPEEGLKFMVYLQKENIIDESGMPKERFSAEFPKEGPSILRIQQVVRGDSAAYFCASSPPSRAQETQYFGPGTRLLVL.

This chain connects TRBV11-2 to TRBJ2-1; 8 bases are shared with TRBD2. V was pared by 4 bases and J by 10 bases, with 15 bases of the junction left unmatched. Germline V gives CDR1 SGHAT, CDR2 FQNNGV. There are 16 residues in the CDR3. In DNA, the CDR3 is TGTGCCAGCAGCTCGACGATAGCGGGGAGCGTCGGGGAGCAGTTCTTC. It translates to CASSSTIAGSVGEQFF. Combining the CDR3 with reference TRBV11-2 and TRBJ2-1 gives the whole variable domain EAGVAQSPRYKIIEKRQSVAFWCNPISGHATLYWYQQILGQGPKLLIQFQNNGVVDDSQLPKDRFSAERLKGVDSTLKIQPAKLEDSAVYLCASSSTIAGSVGEQFFGPGTRLTVL.

The chain has TRBV19 and TRBJ1-2; D unresolved. The V end was cut by 5 bases, the J end by 4 bases, with 17 bases between. CDR3 length: 15 amino acids. CDR1 is LNHDA and CDR2 is SQIVND in the germline V gene (reference sequence). The CDR3 loop is CASSSVLGVGYGYTF. CDR3 bases: TGTGCCAGTAGTTCAGTGCTGGGTGTCGGCTATGGCTACACCTTC.

As concerns this clone: Other nucleotide sequences in the sample specify the same CDR3. The chain joins TRBV27 to TRBJ2-3; no clear D. The germline CDR1 and CDR2 sequences are MNHEY and SMNVEV (reference sequence). Trimming pared 4 bases from V and 2 bases from J, leaving 4 bases between. CDR3 length: 12 residues. The CDR3 loop reads CASSSYTDTQYF. The DNA for the CDR3 is TGTGCCAGCAGTTCATACACAGATACGCAGTATTTT.

The sample holds many counts of this clone. This chain joins TRBV5-1 and TRBJ2-7, with 7 bases matching TRBD1. The J segment lost 0 bases and the V segment lost 7 bases, leaving 13 bases of the junction unmatched. The V gene's germline CDR1 is SGHRS and CDR2 YFSETQ. This CDR3 comprises 16 residues. This chain's CDR3 is CASSKGATTLSYEQYF. The CDR3 nucleotides are TGCGCCAGCTCAAAGGGGGCTACCACCCTCTCCTACGAGCAGTACTTC.